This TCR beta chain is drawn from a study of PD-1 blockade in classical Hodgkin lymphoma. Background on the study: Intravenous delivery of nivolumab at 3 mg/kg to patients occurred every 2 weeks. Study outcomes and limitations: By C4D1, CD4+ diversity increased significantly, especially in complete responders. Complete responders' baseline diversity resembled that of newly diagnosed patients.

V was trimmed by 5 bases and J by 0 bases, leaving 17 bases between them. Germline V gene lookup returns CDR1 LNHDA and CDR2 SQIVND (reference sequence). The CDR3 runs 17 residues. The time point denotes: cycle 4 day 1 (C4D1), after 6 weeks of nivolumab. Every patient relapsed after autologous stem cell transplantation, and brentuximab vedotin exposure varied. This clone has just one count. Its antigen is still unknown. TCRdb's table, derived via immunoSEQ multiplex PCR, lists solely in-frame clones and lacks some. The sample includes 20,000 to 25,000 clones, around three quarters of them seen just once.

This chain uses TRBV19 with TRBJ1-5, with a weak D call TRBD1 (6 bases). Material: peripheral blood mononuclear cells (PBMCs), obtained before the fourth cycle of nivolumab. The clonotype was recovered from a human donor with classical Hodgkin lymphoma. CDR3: CASSVHTGAYSNQPQHF. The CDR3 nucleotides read TGTGCCAGTAGTGTCCACACGGGGGCCTATAGCAATCAGCCCCAGCATTTT.